This T cell receptor beta chain was sequenced during a study of response to subunit inactivated influenza vaccine. TCRdb reprocessed the RT-PCR reads via MiXCR and lists one record per CDR3 protein. The sample includes some 520,000 distinct CDR3 sequences, approximately 17% seen only once; the top ten take less than 4%. V trimming: 3 bases; J trimming: 7 bases; junction bases outside the gene matches: 12. The germline V gene encodes CDR1 SGHRS and CDR2 YFSETQ. CDR3 length equals 15 residues. The material was CD4+ T cells sorted from PBMCs, obtained less than 30 months after vaccination. This chain uses TRBV5-1 with TRBJ2-7; 8 nucleotides match TRBD1. This receptor was taken from a man between 50 and 70 years old who received an inactivated influenza vaccine. The CDR3 sequence: CASSSSGGAVGEQYF. The DNA of the CDR3 is TGCGCCAGCAGCTCCTCAGGGGGCGCTGTGGGGGAGCAGTACTTC. The full variable domain, rest sourced from reference TRBV5-1 and TRBJ2-7, is KAGVTQTPRYLIKTRGQQVTLSCSPISGHRSVSWYQQTPGQGLQFLFEYFSETQRNKGNFPGRFSGRQFSNSRSEMNVSTLELGDSALYLCASSSSGGAVGEQYFGPGTRLTVT.